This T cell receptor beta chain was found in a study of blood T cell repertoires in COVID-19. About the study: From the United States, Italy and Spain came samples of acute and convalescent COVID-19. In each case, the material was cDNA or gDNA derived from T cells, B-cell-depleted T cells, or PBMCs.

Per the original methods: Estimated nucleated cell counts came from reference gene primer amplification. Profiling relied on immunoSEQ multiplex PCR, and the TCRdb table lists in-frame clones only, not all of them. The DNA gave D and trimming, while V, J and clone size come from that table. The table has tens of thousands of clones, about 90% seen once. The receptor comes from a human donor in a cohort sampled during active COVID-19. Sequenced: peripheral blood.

The CDR3 DNA follows: TGCGCCAGCAGCCGCGGGACTAGTGAAACCGGGGAGCTGTTTTTT. Translated: CASSRGTSETGELFF. V gene TRBV4-1 combines with J gene TRBJ2-2; TRBD2 matches at 8 bases. CDR3 size: 15 residues. CDR1 is MGHRA, CDR2 YSYEKL, per germline. The V gene end was trimmed by 4 bases and the J gene end by 5 bases; junction bases not matched to a gene: 6.